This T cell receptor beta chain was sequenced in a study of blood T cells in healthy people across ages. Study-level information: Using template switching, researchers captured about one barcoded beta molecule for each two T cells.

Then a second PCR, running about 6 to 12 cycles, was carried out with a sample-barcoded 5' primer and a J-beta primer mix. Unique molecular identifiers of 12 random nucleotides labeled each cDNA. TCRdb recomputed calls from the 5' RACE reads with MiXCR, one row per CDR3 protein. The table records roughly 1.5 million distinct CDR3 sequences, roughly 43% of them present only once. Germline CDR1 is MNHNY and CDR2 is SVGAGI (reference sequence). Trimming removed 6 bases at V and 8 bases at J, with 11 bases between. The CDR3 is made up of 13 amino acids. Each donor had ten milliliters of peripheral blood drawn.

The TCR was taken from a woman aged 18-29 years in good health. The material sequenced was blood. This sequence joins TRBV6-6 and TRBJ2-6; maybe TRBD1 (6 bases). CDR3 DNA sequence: TGTGCCAGCAGGCCCGGGACATCCAACGTCCTGACTTTC. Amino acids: CASRPGTSNVLTF.